This passage covers 10 T cell receptor beta chains from one sample sequenced in a study of CD8 T cells in ankylosing spondylitis. Study-wide points: A motif of seven or eight highly homologous TCR beta variants was seen as apparently characteristic of ankylosing spondylitis blood.

No antigen has been assigned to these receptors. Each CDR3 protein gets one entry after TCRdb re-called the 5' RACE reads with MiXCR. The repertoire includes more than 650,000 distinct CDR3 sequences, approximately 10% of them detected once, and around 0.51% sits in the top ten. Sequences were obtained from blood, either unsorted or a sorted T cell fraction (not recorded which). These receptors came from a male donor with ankylosing spondylitis.

This chain links TRBV30 with TRBJ2-3; D may be TRBD1 or TRBD2 (5 bases each). This CDR3 region has 12 residues. In germline, CDR1 is GTSNPN, CDR2 SVGIG (reference sequence). The germline V and J ends were trimmed by 3 bases and 3 bases, with 7 bases remaining between them. CDR3 loop: CAWRGVTDTQYF. In DNA, the CDR3 is TGTGCCTGGAGGGGGGTGACAGATACGCAGTATTTT. Full variable domain (outside the CDR3, taken from reference TRBV30 and TRBJ2-3): SQTIHQWPATLVQPVGSPLSLECTVEGTSNPNLYWYRQAAGRGLQLLFYSVGIGQISSEVPQNLSASRPQDRQFILSSKKLLLSDSGFYLCAWRGVTDTQYFGPGTRLTVL.

This clonotype showed up just a few times. J is TRBJ2-1 and V is TRBV30, with D possibly TRBD1 on 5 matching bases. V was clipped by 3 bases and J by 0 bases, with 18 bases between them. The CDR3 is 17 residues long. Germline loops: CDR1 GTSNPN, CDR2 SVGIG (reference sequence). CDR3 region: CAWRGAAGRYSYNEQFF. For the CDR3, the DNA is TGTGCCTGGAGAGGTGCGGCAGGGCGGTACTCCTACAATGAGCAGTTCTTC.

This clonotype was found many times. The rearrangement joins TRBV29-1 to TRBJ2-7; 12 bases are shared with TRBD2. The CDR3 is 14 amino acids. CDR1 and CDR2 (germline): SQVTM, ANQGSEA. CDR3 DNA: TGCAGTGGACTAGCGGGGCCACCTTCCTACGAGCAGTACTTC. It codes for CSGLAGPPSYEQYF.

This sequence joins TRBV6-2 or TRBV6-3 and TRBJ2-1; D tentatively fits TRBD1 or TRBD2 (5 bases each). Trimming removed 2 bases at V and 10 bases at J, with 15 bases between. Germline V CDR1 and CDR2: MNHEY, SVGEGT. The CDR3 totals 14 residues. The DNA for the CDR3 is TGTGCCAGCAGTTACCCGGGGACCTCGCCAGAGCAGTTCTTC. It is translated as CASSYPGTSPEQFF.

There are many counts of this clonotype. The chain's CDR3 is CSASSGGGHTDTQYF. CDR3 bases: TGCAGTGCTAGCTCCGGGGGGGGACACACAGATACGCAGTATTTT. This chain connects TRBV20-1 to TRBJ2-3; 8 bases are shared with TRBD2. The CDR3 sequence is 15 residues long. The germline gives CDR1 DFQATT, CDR2 SNEGSKA (reference sequence). The ends lost 3 bases at V and 2 bases at J; junction bases unmatched: 7.

This clonotype was counted many times. The J gene is TRBJ2-3, the V gene TRBV20-1; D is ambiguous. V dropped 4 bases and J dropped 5 bases, with 16 bases sitting between them. The CDR3 covers 14 residues. Germline-derived CDR1 and CDR2 are DFQATT and SNEGSKA (reference sequence). CDR3 amino acids: CSAKVAYVGDTQYF. The CDR3 nucleotides read TGCAGTGCTAAGGTCGCCTACGTGGGAGATACGCAGTATTTT.

This clonotype was counted ten times or more. The chain has TRBV29-1 and TRBJ1-1; weak D call: TRBD1 (5 bases). Germline V CDR1 and CDR2: SQVTM, ANQGSEA. The CDR3 is 14 residues long. Trimming stripped 0 bases from V and 2 bases from J, with 10 bases between. The CDR3 loop reads CSVEETAYNTEAFF. CDR3 coding DNA: TGCAGCGTTGAAGAGACAGCCTATAACACTGAAGCTTTCTTT.

This clonotype was recorded at least ten times. This chain links TRBV20-1 with TRBJ1-1, with D uncertain. V lost 6 bases to trimming and J lost 11 bases, with 13 bases between them. Germline V CDR1 and CDR2: DFQATT, SNEGSKA (reference sequence). The CDR3 totals 10 residues. CDR3 residues: CSAAGRRAFF. Written as DNA, the CDR3 is TGCAGTGCCGCTGGACGAAGGGCTTTCTTT.

The V and J genes are TRBV4-3 and TRBJ1-4; no firm D call. The CDR3 length is 14 residues. Trimming took off 1 base at V and 10 bases at J, with 13 bases between the two ends. Germline CDR1 LGHNA, CDR2 YSLEER. DNA of the CDR3: TGCGCCAGCAGCCAAGTACTGCTCGGAGGAAAACTGTTTTTT. Protein sequence: CASSQVLLGGKLFF.

V usage is TRBV5-5 and J usage is TRBJ1-2, with D perhaps TRBD1 (5 bases). This CDR3 is built from 16 residues. Trimming took 3 bases from V and 2 from J, leaving 17 bases between them. The V gene's germline CDR1 is SGHKS and CDR2 YYEKEE (reference sequence). This CDR3 reads CASSSPGGGINYGYTF. DNA for the CDR3: TGTGCCAGCAGCTCCCCTGGGGGAGGAATAAACTATGGCTACACCTTC.